The rows below give T cell receptor beta chains drawn from one sample of a study of vaccination and CD4 T cells after COVID-19. No antigen is known for these receptors. TCRdb fed the PCR reads into MiXCR, producing one record per CDR3 protein. The sample lists over 10,000 distinct CDR3 sequences; around 77% were seen once. Material for sequencing was CD4+ T cells from blood, cultured in vitro. The source is a human donor who had recovered from COVID-19. CDR3s include the opening cysteine and the closing phenylalanine or tryptophan. D genes are given only for firm matches. Clone size, where shown, is once, few, many, or a class for clones that have expanded.

clone size	V gene	J gene	D gene	CDR3 protein
few	TRBV27	TRBJ1-1	-	CASSSPARGANTEAFF
few	TRBV6-1	TRBJ1-2	TRBD1	CASKQGQLYGYTF
-	TRBV24-1	TRBJ2-5	TRBD2	CATSGPLAGKETQYF
few	TRBV6-1	TRBJ1-2	-	CASTTGGNYGYTF
once	TRBV7-2	TRBJ2-3	-	CASSSLLAGYTDTQYF
-	TRBV6-1	TRBJ1-6	TRBD1	CASRKLSGGSRNSPLHF
-	TRBV7-9	TRBJ1-4	TRBD1	CASSHGTGANEKLFF
-	TRBV20-1	TRBJ1-5	TRBD1	CSAGKAGGTISQPQHF
-	TRBV28	TRBJ1-2	-	CASSFQSSVPGFTF
once	TRBV18	TRBJ1-5	-	CASSTTASNNQPQHF
-	TRBV28	TRBJ1-6	-	CASSFDRLGTFSYNSPLHF
-	TRBV28	TRBJ1-1	-	CASTSLPMNTEAFF
-	TRBV20-1	TRBJ1-2	TRBD1	CSASTSGTGNYGYTF
-	TRBV9	TRBJ2-3	-	CASSVGGTHTQYF
-	TRBV20-1	TRBJ2-7	-	CSARQTGLGVYEQYF
-	TRBV30	TRBJ1-1	-	CAWSHEGYTEAFF
-	TRBV20-1	TRBJ1-3	-	CSARDADSSGNTIYF
-	TRBV6-1	TRBJ1-6	TRBD1	CASRGDRGPNSPLHF
once	TRBV7-2	TRBJ2-2	TRBD2	CASSLGRGRGFGELFF
-	TRBV6-1	TRBJ2-3	-	CASSSPSAGPDTQYF
-	TRBV19	TRBJ1-1	TRBD1	CASSPGGGMNTEAFF
-	TRBV19	TRBJ1-2	-	CASASSIGGYGYTF
once	TRBV11-2	TRBJ1-2	-	CASSRVPWGLDGYTF
-	TRBV7-6	TRBJ2-2	-	CASSPGQTNTGELFF
-	TRBV19	TRBJ1-1	-	CASRLQGSEAFF
-	TRBV6-4	TRBJ2-2	TRBD1	CASGEGQGVGELFF
-	TRBV7-6	TRBJ2-1	TRBD2	CASSLRTSESNEQFF
-	TRBV29-1	TRBJ2-6	-	CSVGGRGGSGANVLTF
-	TRBV6-1	TRBJ1-2	-	CASSERAVYGYTF
-	TRBV18	TRBJ2-7	TRBD2	CASSGRLAGAYEQYF
once	TRBV6-1	TRBJ1-2	-	CASRAGTNYGYTF
-	TRBV20-1	TRBJ1-1	TRBD1	CSARRPGQPNTEAFF
-	TRBV7-2	TRBJ2-1	TRBD1	CASSPRPGTGYNEQFF
few	TRBV20-1	TRBJ1-2	-	CSTPQDNYGYTF
-	TRBV2	TRBJ1-2	TRBD1	CASRGQALANTF
-	TRBV20-1	TRBJ1-2	TRBD1	CSATRQGMRLSWVYTF
few	TRBV20-1	TRBJ1-5	-	CSARAALNQPQHF
once	TRBV7-2	TRBJ2-3	-	CASSRLTFSDTQYF